This entry lists 14 T cell receptor beta chains sequenced from one sample in a study of PD-1 blockade in classical Hodgkin lymphoma. The time point: newly diagnosed, previously untreated cHL patient sample. Magnetic negative selection purified CD4+ T cells from thawed PBMCs. Generated by immunoSEQ multiplex PCR, the TCRdb table keeps only in-frame clones and is missing some. Altogether around 26,000 clones are present, about 90% being singletons, with the ten largest covering approximately 0.54%. The sequenced material came from CD4+ T cells from blood. The receptors come from a human donor with classical Hodgkin lymphoma.

The gene calls are TRBV4-1 and TRBJ1-4; D is ambiguous. The length of the CDR3 is 11 residues. V lost 0 bases to trimming and J lost 11 bases, with 4 bases between them. Germline CDR1 MGHRA, CDR2 YSYEKL. The CDR3 protein is CASSQDRKLFF. For the CDR3, the DNA is TGCGCCAGCAGCCAAGATAGGAAACTGTTTTTT.

The chain recombines TRBV7-2 with TRBJ2-2; D may match TRBD1 or TRBD2 (5 bases each). This CDR3 region has 14 residues. CDR1 is SGHTA and CDR2 is FQGNSA in the germline V gene. Trimming pared 3 bases from V and 5 bases from J, leaving 10 bases between. CDR3 loop: CASSFGGLTGELFF. CDR3 DNA: TGTGCCAGCAGCTTTGGGGGTTTAACCGGGGAGCTGTTTTTT.

V and J are TRBV7-6 and TRBJ1-5, with D perhaps matching TRBD1 (5 bases). This CDR3 contains 13 residues. V shed 4 bases and J shed 5 bases, with 9 bases lying between them. Per the germline V gene, CDR1 is SGHVS and CDR2 is FNYEAQ. The CDR3 nucleotides read TGTGCCAGCAGCTCGGGGCCGGATCAGCCCCAGCATTTT. Translating gives CASSSGPDQPQHF.

V gene TRBV29-1 combines with J gene TRBJ1-1; 8 bases line up with TRBD1. The CDR3 has 15 residues. Germline V gene data show CDR1 as SQVTM and CDR2 as ANQGSEA. V lost 0 bases and J lost 5; bases outside the gene matches: 8. The CDR3 loop is CSVEEGQGAWTEAFF. The CDR3 DNA sequence: TGCAGCGTTGAAGAGGGCCAGGGGGCATGGACTGAAGCTTTCTTT. The entire variable domain, with the rest obtained from reference TRBV29-1 and TRBJ1-1, is as follows: SAVISQKPSRDICQRGTSLTIQCQVDSQVTMMFWYRQQPGQSLTLIATANQGSEATYESGFVIDKFPISRPNLTFSTLTVSNMSPEDSSIYLCSVEEGQGAWTEAFFGQGTRLTVV.

CDR3 sequence: CASSQDHPQVVRSYNSPLHF. The CDR3 DNA reads as TGCGCCAGCAGCCAAGATCACCCACAGGTAGTAAGGTCCTATAATTCACCCCTCCACTTT. The rearrangement links TRBV4-3 to TRBJ1-6, with D tentatively TRBD1 (5 bases). V was pared by 0 bases and J by 1 base, with 19 bases between. CDR1 and CDR2 (germline): LGHNA, YSLEER. The CDR3 length is 20 residues.

This chain joins TRBV6-1 and TRBJ1-3; 8 bases agree with TRBD1. Germline CDR1 and CDR2: MNHNS and SASEGT. The junction had 5 bases not matched to a gene; V was cut back by 5 bases and J by 2 bases. This CDR3 is 15 amino acids long. DNA for the CDR3: TGTGCCAGCAGTTTTCTACAGGGGGCTGGAAACACCATATATTTT. It encodes CASSFLQGAGNTIYF.

This rearrangement joins TRBV5-4 to TRBJ2-3; no clear D gene. Trimming removed 0 bases from V and 0 bases from J, with 11 bases in between. The CDR3 has 16 residues. In germline, CDR1 is SGHNT, CDR2 YYREEE (reference sequence). The CDR3 nucleotides read TGTGCCAGCAGCTTGGGGTGGCGTAGGAGCACAGATACGCAGTATTTT. As protein: CASSLGWRRSTDTQYF.

CDR3 sequence (DNA): TGCGCCAGCAGCTTGGTAGGGCGGGGGAGCACAGATACGCAGTATTTT. Amino acid sequence: CASSLVGRGSTDTQYF. The chain uses TRBV5-1 and TRBJ2-3, with 7 bases that match TRBD2. The CDR3 loop spans 16 amino acids. The ends lost 0 bases at V and 0 bases at J; junction bases unmatched: 4. CDR1 is SGHRS, CDR2 YFSETQ, per germline.

The rearrangement joins TRBV7-6 to TRBJ1-1; unclear D gene. The V end was cut by 1 base, the J end by 7 bases, with 7 bases between. Per germline, CDR1 SGHVS and CDR2 FNYEAQ. The CDR3 runs to 12 residues. The CDR3 nucleotides read TGTGCCAGCAGCTTAGTTTCGAATGAAGCTTTCTTT. Translating gives CASSLVSNEAFF.

V is TRBV7-2 and J is TRBJ1-2; D remains unclear. Germline-derived CDR1 and CDR2 are SGHTA and FQGNSA. V was trimmed by 2 bases and J by 7 bases, leaving 11 bases between them. CDR3 length: 13 residues. In DNA, the CDR3 is TGTGCCAGCAGCTTAAGTCTCCGGGTTGGCTACACCTTC. Its translation: CASSLSLRVGYTF.

V gene TRBV7-8 combines with J gene TRBJ2-2; 8 bases line up with TRBD2. Looked up from germline, CDR1 is SGHVS and CDR2 is FQNEAQ. Losses at the gene ends were 1 base for V and 5 bases for J; bases not matched to a gene: 6. This CDR3 has 16 residues. The CDR3 reads CASSLDPSGSTGELFF. The DNA for the CDR3 is TGTGCCAGCAGCTTAGATCCTAGCGGGTCAACCGGGGAGCTGTTTTTT. Full variable domain (missing parts from reference TRBV7-8 and TRBJ2-2): GAGVSQSPRYKVAKRGQDVALRCDPISGHVSLFWYQQALGQGPEFLTYFQNEAQLDKSGLPSDRFFAERPEGSVSTLKIQRTQQEDSAVYLCASSLDPSGSTGELFFGEGSRLTVL.

The rearrangement uses TRBV7-9 and TRBJ1-3; D gene uncertain. CDR1 and CDR2 from the germline V gene are SEHNR and FQNEAQ (reference sequence). Trimming removed 3 bases at V and 0 bases at J, with 12 bases between. This CDR3 comprises 16 residues. The CDR3 is CASSFVGLTSGNTIYF. For the CDR3, the DNA is TGTGCCAGCAGCTTTGTTGGCCTTACCTCTGGAAACACCATATATTTT.

CDR3 loop: CASSSPSGVGEKLFF. CDR3 DNA sequence: TGTGCCAGCAGTTCCCCATCGGGGGTGGGTGAAAAACTGTTTTTT. The chain joins TRBV28 to TRBJ1-4; possibly TRBD1 for D (5 bases). Trimming took off 4 bases at V and 7 bases at J, with 16 bases between the two ends. Per the germline V gene, CDR1 is MDHEN and CDR2 is SYDVKM. This CDR3 comprises 15 residues.

The rearrangement links TRBV19 to TRBJ1-2; D call uncertain. The germline CDR1 and CDR2 sequences are LNHDA and SQIVND (reference sequence). Trimming took 5 bases from V and 4 from J, leaving 14 bases between them. The CDR3 runs 14 residues. The CDR3 DNA follows: TGTGCCAGTAGTCCCCGGACGGGCTCCTATGGCTACACCTTC. The encoded protein is CASSPRTGSYGYTF.